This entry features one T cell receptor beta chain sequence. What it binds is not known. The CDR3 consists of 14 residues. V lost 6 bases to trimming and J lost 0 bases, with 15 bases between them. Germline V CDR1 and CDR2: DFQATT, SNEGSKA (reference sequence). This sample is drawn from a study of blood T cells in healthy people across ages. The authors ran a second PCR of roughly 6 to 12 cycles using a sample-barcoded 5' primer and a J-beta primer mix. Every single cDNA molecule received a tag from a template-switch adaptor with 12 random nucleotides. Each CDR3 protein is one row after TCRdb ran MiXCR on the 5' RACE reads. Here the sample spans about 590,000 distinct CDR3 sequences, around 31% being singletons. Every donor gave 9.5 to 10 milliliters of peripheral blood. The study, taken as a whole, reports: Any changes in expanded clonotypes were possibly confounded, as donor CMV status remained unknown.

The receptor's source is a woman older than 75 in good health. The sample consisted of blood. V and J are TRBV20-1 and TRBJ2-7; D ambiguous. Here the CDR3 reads CSARHPRISYEQYF. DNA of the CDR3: TGCAGTGCACGACATCCCCGGATCTCCTACGAGCAGTACTTC.